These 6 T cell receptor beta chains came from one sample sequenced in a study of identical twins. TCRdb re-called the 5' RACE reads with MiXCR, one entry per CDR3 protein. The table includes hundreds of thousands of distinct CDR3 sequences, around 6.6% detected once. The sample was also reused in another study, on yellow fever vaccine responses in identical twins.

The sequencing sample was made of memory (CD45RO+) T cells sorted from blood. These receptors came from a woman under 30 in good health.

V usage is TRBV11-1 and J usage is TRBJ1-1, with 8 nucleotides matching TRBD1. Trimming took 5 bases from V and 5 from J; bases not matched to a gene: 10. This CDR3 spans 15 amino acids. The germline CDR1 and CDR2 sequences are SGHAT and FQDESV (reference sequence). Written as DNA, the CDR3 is TGTGCCAGCAGCCCCGATCAGACAGGGGCAACTGAAGCTTTCTTT. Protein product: CASSPDQTGATEAFF.

The CDR3 nucleotides read TGTGCCAGCAGCTTAGACCTCCGTCAGGGCTACGAGCAGTACTTC. It specifies CASSLDLRQGYEQYF. This chain joins TRBV7-2 and TRBJ2-7; tentatively, D is TRBD1 (5 bases). The CDR3 spans 15 residues. V dropped 1 base and J dropped 3 bases, with 13 bases sitting between them. The germline V gene encodes CDR1 SGHTA and CDR2 FQGNSA. The full variable domain, completed using reference TRBV7-2 and TRBJ2-7, is GAGVSQSPSNKVTEKGKDVELRCDPISGHTALYWYRQSLGQGLEFLIYFQGNSAPDKSGLPSDRFSAERTGGSVSTLTIQRTQQEDSAVYLCASSLDLRQGYEQYFGPGTRLTVT.

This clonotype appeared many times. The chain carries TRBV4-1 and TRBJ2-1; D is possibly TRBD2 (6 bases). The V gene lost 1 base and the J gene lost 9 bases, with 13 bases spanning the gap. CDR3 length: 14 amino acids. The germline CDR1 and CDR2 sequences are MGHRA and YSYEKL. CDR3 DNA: TGCGCCAGCAGCCAAGGCCCTAGCGAGAGTGAGCAGTTCTTC. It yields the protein CASSQGPSESEQFF.

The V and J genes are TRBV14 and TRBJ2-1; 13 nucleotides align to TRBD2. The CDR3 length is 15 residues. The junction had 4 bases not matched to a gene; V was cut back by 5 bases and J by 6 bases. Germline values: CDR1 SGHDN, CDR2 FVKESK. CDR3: CASSDTSGRGNEQFF. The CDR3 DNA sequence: TGTGCCAGCAGCGACACTAGCGGGAGGGGCAATGAGCAGTTCTTC. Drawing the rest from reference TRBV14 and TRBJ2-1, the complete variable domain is EAGVTQFPSHSVIEKGQTVTLRCDPISGHDNLYWYRRVMGKEIKFLLHFVKESKQDESGMPNNRFLAERTGGTYSTLKVQPAELEDSGVYFCASSDTSGRGNEQFFGPGTRLTVL.

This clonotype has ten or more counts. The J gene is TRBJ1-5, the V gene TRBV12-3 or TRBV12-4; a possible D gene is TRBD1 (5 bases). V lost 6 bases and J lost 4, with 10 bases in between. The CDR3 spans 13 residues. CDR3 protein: CASSRTQNQPQHF. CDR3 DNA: TGTGCCAGCAGCAGGACACAGAATCAGCCCCAGCATTTT.

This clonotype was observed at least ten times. The CDR3 region is CASSFEDRVYYGYTF. CDR3 in DNA: TGCGCCAGCAGCTTCGAAGACAGGGTATACTATGGCTACACCTTC. This rearrangement joins TRBV5-1 to TRBJ1-2; 7 nucleotides line up with TRBD1. CDR1 is SGHRS, CDR2 YFSETQ, per germline. The ends lost 2 bases at V and 3 bases at J; junction bases unmatched: 7. The CDR3 runs 15 residues.